Presented here are 5 T cell receptor beta chains from one specimen sequenced in a study of OX40 agonist ivuxolimab in advanced cancers. TCRdb's table, derived via immunoSEQ multiplex PCR, lists solely in-frame clones and lacks some. The top ten clones hold more than 0.9% of a sample with under 150,000 clones, about 93% of them seen once. The specimen was CD4+ or CD8+ T cells sorted from blood, collected in a trial of the OX40 agonist ivuxolimab. All receptors come from an adult with an advanced solid tumor such as melanoma, head and neck, liver or kidney cancer.

The V gene is TRBV7-9, the J gene TRBJ1-2, with TRBD1 identical over 8 bases. Germline loops: CDR1 SEHNR, CDR2 FQNEAQ (reference sequence). Trimming removed 5 bases from V and 3 bases from J; junction bases left unmatched: 5. The CDR3 runs 14 residues. In nucleotides, the CDR3 is TGTGCCAGCAGCCCAGACAGGGGCGACTATGGCTACACCTTC. This codes for CASSPDRGDYGYTF. Full variable domain (remainder filled in from reference TRBV7-9 and TRBJ1-2): DTGVSQNPRHKITKRGQNVTFRCDPISEHNRLYWYRQTLGQGPEFLTYFQNEAQLEKSRLLSDRFSAERPKGSFSTLEIQRTEQGDSAMYLCASSPDRGDYGYTFGSGTRLTVV.

The chain recombines TRBV6-5 with TRBJ2-7, with a possible D match to TRBD1 (5 bases). The V and J ends lost 7 bases and 2 bases respectively, with 15 bases between them. The CDR3 extends over 14 amino acids. Looked up from germline, CDR1 is MNHEY and CDR2 is SVGAGI. Here the CDR3 reads CASTNPAGPYEQYF. CDR3 DNA sequence: TGTGCCAGCACCAATCCAGCAGGGCCCTACGAGCAGTACTTC.

V and J are TRBV6-1 and TRBJ2-2, with TRBD2 matching over 7 bases. V shed 9 bases, J shed 5 bases, and the junction held 12 bases outside the gene matches. CDR1 and CDR2 (germline): MNHNS, SASEGT. The CDR3 contains 15 residues. CDR3 sequence reads: CASWERDYSTGELFF. CDR3 sequence (DNA): TGTGCCAGTTGGGAGAGGGACTATTCGACCGGGGAGCTGTTTTTT.

This chain uses TRBV11-3 with TRBJ2-1, with TRBD1 as a possible D gene (5 bases). There are 12 residues in the CDR3. The V gene lost 5 bases and the J gene lost 7 bases, with 9 bases spanning the gap. The germline CDR1 and CDR2 sequences are SGHNT and YENEEA. The CDR3 DNA is TGTGCCAGCAGCGCTGACAGAAATGAGCAGTTCTTC. It is translated as CASSADRNEQFF.

This sequence joins TRBV7-8 and TRBJ1-1, with no clear D. The V end was cut by 4 bases, the J end by 4 bases, with 19 bases between. The CDR3 extends over 16 amino acids. Germline-derived CDR1 and CDR2 are SGHVS and FQNEAQ. The CDR3 nucleotides read TGTGCCAGCAGCTCCTACCGAGACGGCGTACCCACTGAAGCTTTCTTT. Amino acids: CASSSYRDGVPTEAFF.